These 9 T cell receptor beta chains originate from one sample sequenced in a study of cytomegalovirus exposure and HLA in healthy donors. Amplification used 60 Vbeta primers and 13 Jbeta primers. Assay: immunoSEQ multiplex PCR; the TCRdb copy retains only in-frame clones and omits some. The sample has about 190,000 clones, about four fifths seen once. Sequenced material: PBMCs. Receptors were obtained from a boy between 10 and 17 years old in good health and CMV-seronegative.

V is TRBV7-9 and J is TRBJ2-5, with D maybe TRBD2 (5 bases). V was clipped by 1 base and J by 5 bases, with 8 bases between them. This CDR3 contains 13 residues. Germline CDR1 SEHNR, CDR2 FQNEAQ (reference sequence). The CDR3: CASSLGGMETQYF. The CDR3, as DNA: TGTGCCAGCAGCTTAGGAGGGATGGAGACCCAGTACTTC. Together with reference TRBV7-9 and TRBJ2-5, the CDR3 gives the full variable domain: DTGVSQNPRHKITKRGQNVTFRCDPISEHNRLYWYRQTLGQGPEFLTYFQNEAQLEKSRLLSDRFSAERPKGSFSTLEIQRTEQGDSAMYLCASSLGGMETQYFGPGTRLLVL.

The rearrangement uses TRBV20-1 and TRBJ2-7; D is ambiguous. Trimming left V 2 bases short and J 6 bases short, with 8 bases between. The CDR3 is 11 amino acids. CDR1 and CDR2 (germline): DFQATT, SNEGSKA (reference sequence). CDR3 in amino acids: CSARWATEQYF. CDR3 coding DNA: TGCAGTGCTAGATGGGCGACCGAGCAGTACTTC.

The chain links TRBV7-3 to TRBJ2-3; 11 bases are a match to TRBD2. The CDR3 runs 16 residues. The J segment lost 4 bases and the V segment lost 3 bases, leaving 6 bases of the junction unmatched. Germline values: CDR1 SGHTA, CDR2 FQGTGA. This CDR3 reads CASSFTSGGGADTQYF. The CDR3, as DNA: TGTGCCAGCAGCTTCACTAGCGGGGGAGGGGCAGATACGCAGTATTTT.

This clone appeared a single time. This chain connects TRBV10-3 to TRBJ2-1; possible D gene TRBD1, 6 bases. The CDR3 runs to 11 residues. Germline V gene lookup returns CDR1 ENHRY and CDR2 SYGVKD. V lost 3 bases and J lost 15, with 12 bases in between. CDR3 bases: TGTGCCATCAGTGACGGTGACAGGTGGTTCTTC. Amino acid sequence: CAISDGDRWFF.

The V call is TRBV6-5, the J call TRBJ1-3; D might be TRBD1 (6 bases). This CDR3 has 15 residues. Trimming left V 6 bases short and J 4 bases short, with 16 bases between. Germline V gene lookup returns CDR1 MNHEY and CDR2 SVGAGI. CDR3 nucleotide sequence: TGTGCCAGCAGGGCAACCTCAGGGGCGGGAAACACCATATATTTT. Translation gives CASRATSGAGNTIYF.

The chain combines TRBV6-7 with TRBJ1-5, with 9 bases that match TRBD1. TRBV6-7 is identified as an open reading frame with a role that is uncertain. The CDR3 runs to 18 residues. Trimming cost V 2 bases and J 3 bases; bases outside gene matches: 11. The CDR3 bases are TGTGCCAGCAGTTACCCTAGTCGGGACAGGGAACCCAATCAGCCCCAGCATTTT. As protein: CASSYPSRDREPNQPQHF.

The chain uses TRBV11-2 and TRBJ2-5; TRBD1 is a possible D gene (6 bases). V gave up 1 base and J gave up 5 bases, with 11 bases separating them. CDR3 length equals 14 residues. The germline gives CDR1 SGHAT, CDR2 FQNNGV. The CDR3 reads CASSLGGPGETQYF. The CDR3 region has the DNA TGTGCCAGCAGCTTAGGGGGGCCAGGGGAGACCCAGTACTTC.

The chain recombines TRBV29-1 with TRBJ2-7, with TRBD2 matching 8 bases. Per germline, CDR1 SQVTM and CDR2 ANQGSEA. There are 14 residues in the CDR3. Losses at the gene ends were 6 bases for V and 0 bases for J; bases not matched to a gene: 7. The CDR3: CSVAGLASSYEQYF. Written as DNA, the CDR3 is TGCAGCGTGGCAGGACTAGCTAGCTCCTACGAGCAGTACTTC.

The gene calls are TRBV28 and TRBJ1-5; D perhaps matches TRBD1 (5 bases). This CDR3 comprises 14 residues. Trimming took 6 bases from V and 5 from J, leaving 14 bases between them. The germline V gene has CDR1 MDHEN and CDR2 SYDVKM. The CDR3 nucleotides read TGTGCCAGCAGGGGGGGTAGGAGACATCAGCCCCAGCATTTT. Its protein is CASRGGRRHQPQHF.